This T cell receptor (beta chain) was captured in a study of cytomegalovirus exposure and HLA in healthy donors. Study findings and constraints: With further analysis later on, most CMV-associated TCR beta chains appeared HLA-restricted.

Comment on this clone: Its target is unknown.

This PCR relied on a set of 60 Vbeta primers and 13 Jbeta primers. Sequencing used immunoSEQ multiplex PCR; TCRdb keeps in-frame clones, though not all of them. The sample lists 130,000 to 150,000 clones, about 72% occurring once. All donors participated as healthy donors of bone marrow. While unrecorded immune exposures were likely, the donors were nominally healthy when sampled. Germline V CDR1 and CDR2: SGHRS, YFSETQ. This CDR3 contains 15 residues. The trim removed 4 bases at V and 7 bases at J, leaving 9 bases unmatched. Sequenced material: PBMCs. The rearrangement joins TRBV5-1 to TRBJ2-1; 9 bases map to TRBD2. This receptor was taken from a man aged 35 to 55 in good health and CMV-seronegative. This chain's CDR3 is CASSPLLAGENEQFF. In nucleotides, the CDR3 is TGCGCCAGCAGCCCGCTATTAGCGGGGGAGAATGAGCAGTTCTTC.